This TCR beta chain stems from a study of T-cell memory formation after mild COVID-19. Barcoded TCR alpha and TCR beta cDNA libraries with UMIs came from 5'RACE using constant-segment primers. Each CDR3 protein is one row after TCRdb ran MiXCR on the 5' RACE reads. The sample has 250,000 to 300,000 distinct CDR3 sequences, 16% seen once; the top ten hold 22%. This clonotype came up a few times. The target antigen is unknown. The germline V and J ends were trimmed by 3 bases and 4 bases, with 14 bases remaining between them. This CDR3 contains 15 residues. Per germline, CDR1 LGHNA and CDR2 YNFKEQ. Whole-study results and caveats: Pre-infection memory contained some responding clones, which suggested that cross-reactive memory had joined. Contracting clones localized mainly to CM and EM when CD4+ and mainly to EMRA when CD8+.

V gene TRBV4-2 combines with J gene TRBJ2-3; possible D gene TRBD1, 5 bases. Sequencing input: PBMCs or a T cell subset sorted from them (not recorded which). This clonotype originated in a man aged 18 to 29 who had mild COVID-19 (a few samples of this study predate the infection). Cell type and time point are not known. The CDR3 region has the DNA TGTGCCAGCAGCCATACGGACACACGCCCAGATACGCAGTATTTT. Residues: CASSHTDTRPDTQYF.